What follows are 18 T cell receptor beta chains derived from one specimen sequenced in a study of T cell changes during pregnancy in multiple sclerosis. Sequenced by immunoSEQ multiplex PCR; TCRdb stores in-frame clones only, minus some. This sample has about 50,000 clones, with 94% found just once. Material: CD8+ T cells from peripheral blood mononuclear cells, obtained before pregnancy. These receptors came from a female donor with multiple sclerosis, enrolled in a pregnancy study.

The chain employs TRBV27 and TRBJ2-7; 10 nucleotides match TRBD2. After removal of 2 bases from V and 7 bases from J, the junction contained 5 bases not matched to a gene. There are 14 residues in the CDR3. The germline CDR1 and CDR2 sequences are MNHEY and SMNVEV (reference sequence). The CDR3 protein is CASSLLAGVREQYF. CDR3 nucleotide sequence: TGTGCCAGCAGTTTACTAGCGGGAGTGAGGGAGCAGTACTTC.

The rearrangement uses TRBV7-6 and TRBJ1-1, with a possible D match to TRBD1 (6 bases). Germline CDR1 SGHVS, CDR2 FNYEAQ. Trimming removed 2 bases from V and 6 bases from J, with 16 bases in between. The CDR3 covers 15 residues. This chain's CDR3 is CASSLPIGGAAEAFF. As DNA, the CDR3 is TGTGCCAGCAGCTTACCGATTGGGGGGGCGGCTGAAGCTTTCTTT.

The chain couples TRBV7-8 to TRBJ1-5, with a possible D match to TRBD1 (5 bases). The CDR3 sequence is 15 residues long. V was shortened by 5 bases and J by 3 bases, with 14 bases between the two germline ends. Looked up from germline, CDR1 is SGHVS and CDR2 is FQNEAQ. CDR3 bases: TGTGCCAGCAGCGAAGAGGCAGGGAACAATCAGCCCCAGCATTTT. Protein: CASSEEAGNNQPQHF.

The genes are TRBV5-6 and TRBJ2-1; 7 positions agree with TRBD2. The CDR3 sequence is 14 residues long. V shed 7 bases and J 8 bases; nucleotides not matched to a gene: 12. Germline V gene sequence: CDR1 SGHDT, CDR2 YYEEEE. CDR3 DNA: TGTGCCAGCCTCGCGACTAGCTTTATCGATGAGCAGTTCTTC. Translation gives CASLATSFIDEQFF.

The J gene is TRBJ2-7, the V gene TRBV6-1; 9 nucleotides match TRBD1. CDR1 is MNHNS, CDR2 SASEGT, per germline. V gave up 4 bases and J gave up 2 bases; unmatched junction bases: 6. This CDR3 spans 15 amino acids. The CDR3 DNA sequence: TGTGCCAGCAGTGGAGGGACAGGGTCCCCCTACGAGCAGTACTTC. It translates to CASSGGTGSPYEQYF.

The genes are TRBV2 and TRBJ1-3; 8 bases align to TRBD1. J lost 0 bases, V lost 5 bases, and 3 bases had no gene match. Germline lookup yields CDR1 SNHLY and CDR2 FYNNEI. This CDR3 contains 15 residues. The CDR3 bases are TGTGCCAGCAGTCGGACAGGGAGCTCTGGAAACACCATATATTTT. This gives the protein CASSRTGSSGNTIYF.

The V gene is TRBV19, the J gene TRBJ2-2; D is perhaps TRBD1 (6 bases). Germline V gene sequence: CDR1 LNHDA, CDR2 SQIVND (reference sequence). Trimming took 6 bases from V and 4 from J, leaving 18 bases between them. The CDR3 contains 16 residues. The CDR3 DNA is TGTGCCAGTAGCTCAGGCGTGGGACAACTCACCGGGGAGCTGTTTTTT. Its protein is CASSSGVGQLTGELFF.

The chain is built from TRBV5-6 and TRBJ2-1; D not resolved. Deletions cut 1 base from V and 5 bases from J, with 13 bases between. Germline CDR1 reads SGHDT; CDR2 reads YYEEEE. The CDR3 loop spans 15 amino acids. CDR3: CASSLLATLHNEQFF. In DNA form, the CDR3 reads TGTGCCAGCAGCTTGTTAGCCACTCTGCACAATGAGCAGTTCTTC.

The chain employs TRBV10-3 and TRBJ2-3; 9 bases line up with TRBD1. CDR1 is ENHRY and CDR2 is SYGVKD in the germline V gene. V trimming: 6 bases; J trimming: 1 base; junction bases outside the gene matches: 8. The CDR3 sequence is 16 residues long. Here the CDR3 reads CAIRISTGGGTDTQYF. DNA for the CDR3: TGTGCCATCAGGATATCCACAGGGGGCGGCACAGATACGCAGTATTTT.

This chain uses TRBV27 with TRBJ2-7, with TRBD1 as a possible D gene (5 bases). V lost 3 bases and J 4 bases, leaving 10 bases between the germline ends. CDR1 and CDR2 from the germline V gene are MNHEY and SMNVEV (reference sequence). The CDR3 has 13 residues. The CDR3 loop reads CASSFSQGYEQYF. CDR3 nucleotides: TGTGCCAGCAGTTTCTCGCAGGGATACGAGCAGTACTTC.

This chain links TRBV27 with TRBJ2-3; D uncertain. Germline V gene lookup returns CDR1 MNHEY and CDR2 SMNVEV (reference sequence). With 3 bases removed from V and 7 bases from J, the gap between germline ends came to 5 bases. The CDR3 covers 11 residues. The CDR3 DNA reads TGTGCCAGCAGTTTCCAGAATACGCAGTATTTT. Translated: CASSFQNTQYF.

This chain connects TRBV19 to TRBJ2-1, with unresolved D. The CDR3 has 16 residues. The germline V gene encodes CDR1 LNHDA and CDR2 SQIVND (reference sequence). V was shortened by 5 bases and J by 2 bases, with 16 bases between the two germline ends. The CDR3 region is CASSPRPLGTYNEQFF. CDR3 coding DNA: TGTGCCAGTAGTCCTCGCCCCCTAGGCACCTACAATGAGCAGTTCTTC.

This chain uses TRBV27 with TRBJ2-4, with 11 nucleotides matching TRBD1. Per germline, CDR1 MNHEY and CDR2 SMNVEV (reference sequence). Trimming removed 6 bases from V and 2 bases from J; junction bases left unmatched: 6. This CDR3 has 16 residues. The CDR3 sequence is CASRRTGGASKNIQYF. For the CDR3, the DNA is TGTGCCAGCAGGAGGACAGGGGGCGCATCCAAAAACATTCAGTACTTC.

As DNA, the CDR3 is TGTGCCAGCAGTTCAACAGGGTTGCAGTACGAGCAGTACTTC. Its protein is CASSSTGLQYEQYF. The rearrangement links TRBV28 to TRBJ2-7; weak D call: TRBD1 (6 bases). CDR1 is MDHEN, CDR2 SYDVKM, per germline. Trimming took off 4 bases at V and 4 bases at J, with 14 bases between the two ends. The length of the CDR3 is 14 residues.

The chain couples TRBV7-9 to TRBJ2-7, with 14 bases lining up with TRBD2. This CDR3 has 15 amino acids. CDR1 and CDR2 (germline): SEHNR, FQNEAQ (reference sequence). V lost 5 bases, J lost 5 bases, and 5 bases stayed unmatched. The CDR3 DNA reads TGTGCCAGCAGCCGAGGGACTAGCGGGAGCCACGAGCAGTACTTC. Translated, it gives CASSRGTSGSHEQYF.

The chain has TRBV6-5 and TRBJ2-7; no firm D call. Germline assignment: CDR1 MNHEY and CDR2 SVGAGI. This CDR3 comprises 13 residues. Between the trimmed V and J ends, which lost 2 bases and 2 bases, there was a span of 7 bases. The chain's CDR3 is CASSYDRAYEQYF. The DNA for the CDR3 is TGTGCCAGCAGTTACGATCGAGCCTACGAGCAGTACTTC.

CDR3 nucleotide sequence: TGTGCCAGCATCGTAGTGGGGGGGTCCTACAATGAGCAGTTCTTC. As protein: CASIVVGGSYNEQFF. The genes are TRBV6-1 and TRBJ2-1; 7 bases agree with TRBD2. The CDR3 length is 15 residues. Germline V lookup: CDR1 MNHNS, CDR2 SASEGT. The ends lost 7 bases at V and 1 base at J; junction bases unmatched: 7.

CDR3 sequence: CASTSLQGTYEQYF. DNA of the CDR3: TGCGCCAGCACCTCACTGCAGGGAACCTACGAGCAGTACTTC. The chain uses TRBV10-2 and TRBJ2-7, with a possible D match to TRBD1 (5 bases). This CDR3 spans 14 amino acids. Trimming cost V 7 bases and J 2 bases, with 15 bases left between them. Germline V gene data show CDR1 as WSHSY and CDR2 as SAAADI.